This T cell receptor (beta chain) comes out of a study of OX40 agonist ivuxolimab in advanced cancers. Study summary: Mean age approximately 66 years, range about 20 to 79; about 85% male. Study-level findings and limits: No antigen was identified for the clonally expanded peripheral T cells.

Some clones are missing from TCRdb's copy, which holds only in-frame ones; the method was immunoSEQ multiplex PCR. The sample yields approximately 60,000 clones, around 93% seen once. Unmatched junction bases numbered 18, after V lost 8 bases and J lost 6 bases. The length of the CDR3 is 17 residues. Germline V gene lookup returns CDR1 LNHDA and CDR2 SQIVND (reference sequence). This clone appeared once. As yet, its antigen is unknown. V gene TRBV19 combines with J gene TRBJ2-7, with 11 bases aligning to TRBD2. The TCR sequence derives from an adult with an advanced solid tumor such as melanoma, head and neck, liver or kidney cancer. The source was CD4+ or CD8+ T cells sorted from blood, collected in a trial of the OX40 agonist ivuxolimab. The CDR3 region has the DNA TGTGCCAGTTGCCCGGGACTAGCGGATTCGTGTCTCTCCGAGCAGTACTTC. It encodes CASCPGLADSCLSEQYF.